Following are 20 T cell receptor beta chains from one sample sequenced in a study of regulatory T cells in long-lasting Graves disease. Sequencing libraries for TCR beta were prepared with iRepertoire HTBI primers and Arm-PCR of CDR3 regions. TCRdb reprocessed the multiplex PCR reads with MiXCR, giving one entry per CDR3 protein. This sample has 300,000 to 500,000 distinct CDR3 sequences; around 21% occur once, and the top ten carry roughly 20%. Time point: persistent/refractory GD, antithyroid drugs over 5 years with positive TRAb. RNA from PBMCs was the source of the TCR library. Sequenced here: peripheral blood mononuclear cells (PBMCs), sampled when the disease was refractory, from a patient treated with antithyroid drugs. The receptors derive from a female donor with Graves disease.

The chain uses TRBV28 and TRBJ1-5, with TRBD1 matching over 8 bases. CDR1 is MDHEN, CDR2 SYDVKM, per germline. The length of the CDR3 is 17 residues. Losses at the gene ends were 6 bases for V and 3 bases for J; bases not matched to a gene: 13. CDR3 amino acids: CASSLRQGISVNQPQHF. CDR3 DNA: TGTGCCAGCAGCCTTCGACAGGGGATTAGTGTCAATCAGCCCCAGCATTTT.

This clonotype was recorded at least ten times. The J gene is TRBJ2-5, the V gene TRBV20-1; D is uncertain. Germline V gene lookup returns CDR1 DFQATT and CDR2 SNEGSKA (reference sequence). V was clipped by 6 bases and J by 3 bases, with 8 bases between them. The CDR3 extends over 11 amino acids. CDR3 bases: TGCAGTGCCACTCCGGAAGAGACCCAGTACTTC. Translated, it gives CSATPEETQYF.

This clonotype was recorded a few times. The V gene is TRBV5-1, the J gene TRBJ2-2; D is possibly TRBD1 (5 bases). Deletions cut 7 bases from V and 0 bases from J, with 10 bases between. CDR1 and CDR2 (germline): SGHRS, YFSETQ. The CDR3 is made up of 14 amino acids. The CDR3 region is CASGQGSNTGELFF. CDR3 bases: TGCGCCAGCGGGCAGGGATCGAACACCGGGGAGCTGTTTTTT.

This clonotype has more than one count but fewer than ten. CDR3 region: CASSDTQVAYEQYF. The CDR3 nucleotides are TGCGCCAGCAGTGACACCCAAGTAGCCTACGAGCAGTACTTC. The rearrangement links TRBV10-2 to TRBJ2-7; D unclear. Trimming took 3 bases from V and 2 from J, leaving 11 bases between them. CDR1 and CDR2 (germline): WSHSY, SAAADI. The CDR3 length is 14 residues.

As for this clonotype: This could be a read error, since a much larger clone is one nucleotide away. CDR3 DNA sequence: TGCAGCGTTCAAGAAACGGGGACAGGGCAGGACTACGGGCAGTACTTC. Its protein product is CSVQETGTGQDYGQYF. J is TRBJ2-7 and V is TRBV29-1, with TRBD1 matching 9 bases. Germline CDR1 SQVTM, CDR2 ANQGSEA. The CDR3 consists of 16 residues.

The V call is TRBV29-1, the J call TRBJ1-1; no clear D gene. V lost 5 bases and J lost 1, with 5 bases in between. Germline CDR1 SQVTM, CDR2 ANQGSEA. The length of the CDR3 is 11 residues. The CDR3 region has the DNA TGCAGCGTTCTAAAGAACACTGAAGCTTTCTTT. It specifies CSVLKNTEAFF.

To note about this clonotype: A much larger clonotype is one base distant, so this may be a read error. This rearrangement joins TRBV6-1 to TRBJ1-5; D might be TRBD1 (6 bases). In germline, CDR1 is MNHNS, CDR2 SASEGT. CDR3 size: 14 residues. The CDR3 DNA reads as TGCGCCAGCAGTGTTGGGCAGGGGTATCTGCCCCAGCATTTT. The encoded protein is CASSVGQGYLPQHF.

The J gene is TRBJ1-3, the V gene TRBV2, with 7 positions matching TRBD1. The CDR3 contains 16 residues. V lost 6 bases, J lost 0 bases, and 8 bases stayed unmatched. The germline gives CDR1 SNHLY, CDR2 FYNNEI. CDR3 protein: CASSVGTAYSGNTIYF. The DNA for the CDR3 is TGTGCCAGCAGCGTAGGGACAGCGTACTCTGGAAACACCATATATTTT.

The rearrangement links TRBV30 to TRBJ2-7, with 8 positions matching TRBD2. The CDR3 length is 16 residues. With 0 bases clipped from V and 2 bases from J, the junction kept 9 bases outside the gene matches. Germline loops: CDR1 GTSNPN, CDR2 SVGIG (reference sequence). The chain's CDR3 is CAWSVSGLAGAYEQYF. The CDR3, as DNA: TGTGCCTGGAGTGTATCGGGGCTAGCGGGTGCCTACGAGCAGTACTTC. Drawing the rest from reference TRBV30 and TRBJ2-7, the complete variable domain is SQTIHQWPATLVQPVGSPLSLECTVEGTSNPNLYWYRQAAGRGLQLLFYSVGIGQISSEVPQNLSASRPQDRQFILSSKKLLLSDSGFYLCAWSVSGLAGAYEQYFGPGTRLTVT.

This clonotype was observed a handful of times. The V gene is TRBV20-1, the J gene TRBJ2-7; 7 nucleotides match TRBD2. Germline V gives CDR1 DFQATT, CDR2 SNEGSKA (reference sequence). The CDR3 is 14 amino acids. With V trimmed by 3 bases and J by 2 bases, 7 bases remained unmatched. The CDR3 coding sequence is TGCAGTGCTAGGGTGGTAGGGACTACCTACGAGCAGTACTTC. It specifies CSARVVGTTYEQYF.

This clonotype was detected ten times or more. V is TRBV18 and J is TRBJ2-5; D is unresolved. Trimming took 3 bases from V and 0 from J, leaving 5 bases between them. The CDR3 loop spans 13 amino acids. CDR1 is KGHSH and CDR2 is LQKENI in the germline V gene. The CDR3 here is CASSPPYQETQYF. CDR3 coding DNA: TGTGCCAGCTCACCCCCGTACCAAGAGACCCAGTACTTC.

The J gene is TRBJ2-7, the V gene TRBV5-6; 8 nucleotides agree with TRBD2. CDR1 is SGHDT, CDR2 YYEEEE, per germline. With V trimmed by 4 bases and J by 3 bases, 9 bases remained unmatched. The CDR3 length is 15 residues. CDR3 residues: CASSPWTSRIYEQYF. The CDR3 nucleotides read TGTGCCAGCAGCCCGTGGACTAGCAGGATCTACGAGCAGTACTTC.

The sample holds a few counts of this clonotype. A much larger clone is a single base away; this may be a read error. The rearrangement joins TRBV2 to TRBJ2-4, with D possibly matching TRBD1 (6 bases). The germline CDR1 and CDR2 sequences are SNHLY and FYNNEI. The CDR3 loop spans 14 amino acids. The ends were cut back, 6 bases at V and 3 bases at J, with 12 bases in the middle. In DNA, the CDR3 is TGTGCCAGCAGACTACAGGGTGGCAAAAACATTCAGTACTTC. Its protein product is CASRLQGGKNIQYF.

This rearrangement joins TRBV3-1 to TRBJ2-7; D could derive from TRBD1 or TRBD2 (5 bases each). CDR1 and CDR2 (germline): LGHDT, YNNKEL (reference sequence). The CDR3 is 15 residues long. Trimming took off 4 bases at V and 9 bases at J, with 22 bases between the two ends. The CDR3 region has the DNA TGTGCCAGCAGCCCCTCGTGGGACGGACCAACGGGGCAGTACTTC. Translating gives CASSPSWDGPTGQYF.

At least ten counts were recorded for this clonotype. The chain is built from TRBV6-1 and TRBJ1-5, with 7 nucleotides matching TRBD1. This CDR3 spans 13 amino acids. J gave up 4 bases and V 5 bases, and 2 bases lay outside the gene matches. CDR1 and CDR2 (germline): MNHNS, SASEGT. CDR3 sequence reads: CASSRTGNQPQHF. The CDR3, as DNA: TGTGCCAGCAGTCGGACAGGAAATCAGCCCCAGCATTTT.

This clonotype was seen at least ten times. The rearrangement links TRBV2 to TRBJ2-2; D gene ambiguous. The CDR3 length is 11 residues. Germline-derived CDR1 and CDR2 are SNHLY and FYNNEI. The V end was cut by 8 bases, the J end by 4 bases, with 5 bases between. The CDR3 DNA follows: TGTGCCAGCGGGCGCACCGGGGAGCTGTTTTTT. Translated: CASGRTGELFF.

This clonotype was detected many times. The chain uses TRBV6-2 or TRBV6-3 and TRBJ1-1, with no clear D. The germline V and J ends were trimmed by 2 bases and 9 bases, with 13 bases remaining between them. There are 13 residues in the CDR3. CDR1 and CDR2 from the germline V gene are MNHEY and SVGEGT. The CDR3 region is CASSYPLDRKAFF. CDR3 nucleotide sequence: TGTGCCAGCAGTTACCCCCTTGACCGAAAAGCTTTCTTT.

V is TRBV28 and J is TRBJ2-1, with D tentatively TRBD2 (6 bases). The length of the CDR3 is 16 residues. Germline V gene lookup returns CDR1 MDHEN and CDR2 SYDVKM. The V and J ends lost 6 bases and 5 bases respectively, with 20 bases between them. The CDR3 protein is CASSRYDGRGNNEQFF. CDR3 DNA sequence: TGTGCCAGCAGCCGCTACGACGGTCGGGGGAACAATGAGCAGTTCTTC.

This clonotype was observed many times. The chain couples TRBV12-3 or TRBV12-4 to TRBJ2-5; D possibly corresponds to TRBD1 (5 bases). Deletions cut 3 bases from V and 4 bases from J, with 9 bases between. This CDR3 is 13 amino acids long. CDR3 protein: CASSLNQGETQYF. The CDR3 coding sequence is TGTGCCAGCAGTTTGAACCAGGGAGAGACCCAGTACTTC.

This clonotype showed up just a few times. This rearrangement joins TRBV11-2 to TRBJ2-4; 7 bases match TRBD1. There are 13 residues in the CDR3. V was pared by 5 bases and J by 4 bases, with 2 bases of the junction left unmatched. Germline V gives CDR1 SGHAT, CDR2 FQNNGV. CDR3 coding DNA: TGTGCCAGCAGCACGGGACAGAAAAACATTCAGTACTTC. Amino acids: CASSTGQKNIQYF.